This record concerns one TCR beta chain sequence. Stated time point: pre-sensitization, week 0. Treatment: therapeutic diphenylcyclopropenone sensitization with weekly scalp DPC. This record belongs to a study of human T cells and chemical hapten exposure. Turning to the study itself: Mostly female patients had alopecia areata, totalis or universalis.

In the original processing: There were a median of around 100,000 TCRs per sample, with a range from 23,224 to 690,600. TCRdb used MiXCR to reprocess the RACE reads, holding one entry per CDR3 protein. The authors' filters were not applied to this entry. Of some 98,000 distinct CDR3 sequences listed, under 14% were seen once; the top ten hold 2.5% to 4%. V was clipped by 0 bases and J by 3 bases, with 8 bases between them. The CDR3 contains 14 residues. CDR1 WNHNN and CDR2 SYGVQD come from the germline V gene (reference sequence). The gene calls are TRBV10-1 and TRBJ1-1; D is undetermined. The starting material was whole blood, obtained in connection with sensitization to the hapten diphenylcyclopropenone (DPC). The clonotype comes from a woman aged 60 to 75 with alopecia areata. Some clones in this sample may be carry-over from other donors' samples. CDR3 loop: CASSESGEHTEAFF. The CDR3 region has the DNA TGCGCCAGCAGTGAGTCCGGGGAACACACTGAAGCTTTCTTT.